This TCR beta chain was recovered during a study of blood T cell repertoires in COVID-19. Profiled with immunoSEQ multiplex PCR; TCRdb holds only in-frame clones, not every one. The table includes roughly 100,000 clones, over 75% detected once. This CDR3 comprises 19 residues. Per the germline V gene, CDR1 is KGHDR and CDR2 is SFDVKD. Trimming removed 4 bases at V and 2 bases at J, with 24 bases between. The TCR originated in a human donor in a cohort sampled during active or convalescent COVID-19. Sequenced sample: peripheral blood. This chain connects TRBV24-1 to TRBJ2-3, with D possibly matching TRBD1 (6 bases). Written as DNA, the CDR3 is TGTGCCACCAGTGAACTAATCTTAGACAGGTACGGCAACACAGATACGCAGTATTTT. Translated, it gives CATSELILDRYGNTDTQYF.